The rows below give T cell receptor beta chains drawn from one sample of a study of CD8+ T cells in alopecia areata. The table came from immunoSEQ multiplex PCR; TCRdb's copy has only in-frame clones and leaves some out. The sample includes 130,000 to 150,000 clones, 62% of them seen just once. Sample: CD8+ T cells sorted from blood. These receptors all stem from a human donor in good health. The CDR3 runs from the conserved cysteine through the conserved F or W. The D gene is left open where the match is weak. The size of a clone is reported for some rows only, either as once, few or many, or as a class for expanded clones.

TRBV29-1	NA	NA	TRBJ2-2	TGCAGCGGACGGGACTCCGGGACCGGGGAGCTGTTTTTT	CSGRDSGTGELFF
TRBV4-1	NA	few	TRBJ2-7	TGCGCCAGCAGCCTCCCACTGGGGGTGCAGTACTTC	CASSLPLGVQYF
TRBV6-1	NA	NA	TRBJ1-2	TGTGCCAGCAGAGATAAAACCTATGGCTACACCTTC	CASRDKTYGYTF
TRBV29-1	NA	NA	TRBJ2-5	TGCAGCGTTGAAGACGCAGGGAGTGGTCAAGAGACCCAGTACTTC	CSVEDAGSGQETQYF
TRBV2	TRBD1	NA	TRBJ2-1	TGTGCCAGCAGTTCTATAGGGACAGTCGATGAGCAGTTCTTC	CASSSIGTVDEQFF
TRBV25-1	TRBD2	NA	TRBJ2-1	TGTGCCAGCAGTGAATTCGGACTAGCGGGAGTATCCTACAATGAGCAGTTCTTC	CASSEFGLAGVSYNEQFF
TRBV5-6	TRBD2	NA	TRBJ2-1	TGTGCCAGCAGCTCCGGACTAGCGGGAGTAGGGTACAATGAGCAGTTCTTC	CASSSGLAGVGYNEQFF
TRBV13	NA	NA	TRBJ1-1	TGTGCCAGCAGCTCCACTGAAGACACTGAAGCTTTCTTT	CASSSTEDTEAFF
TRBV15	TRBD2	NA	TRBJ2-1	TGTGCCACCAGCAGCCTTTTTAGCGGGGAGTTCAACAATGAGCAGTTCTTC	CATSSLFSGEFNNEQFF
TRBV7-9	TRBD1	NA	TRBJ1-5	TGTGCCAGCAGTCTACAGGGGGAGCTTAGCAATCAGCCCCAGCATTTT	CASSLQGELSNQPQHF
TRBV4-1	TRBD2	few	TRBJ2-7	TGCGCCAGCAGCCAGAAATTTATAGCGGGAGGCGCCTACGAGCAGTACTTC	CASSQKFIAGGAYEQYF
TRBV9	TRBD2	once	TRBJ2-1	TGTGCCAGCGGCACCGGGACTAGCGATACCAATGAGCAGTTCTTC	CASGTGTSDTNEQFF
TRBV6-5	TRBD1	few	TRBJ2-3	TGTGCCAGCAGTTACTATCAGGGGGCCTCAGATACGCAGTATTTT	CASSYYQGASDTQYF
TRBV27	TRBD2	NA	TRBJ2-7	TGTGCCAGCAGTATCCGGACTAGCGGCCACGAGCAGTACTTC	CASSIRTSGHEQYF
TRBV29-1	TRBD2	few	TRBJ2-5	TGCAGCGGAGCGGGAGGGCCGGGGGAGACCCAGTACTTC	CSGAGGPGETQYF
TRBV15	TRBD1	NA	TRBJ2-7	TGTGCCACCAGCACGGACAGGGGCCGATCCTACGAGCAGTACTTC	CATSTDRGRSYEQYF
TRBV5-4	NA	NA	TRBJ2-7	TGTGCCAGCGCAAAGCTGAGGAGGGGCGGCGAGCAGTACTTC	CASAKLRRGGEQYF
TRBV14	TRBD2	few	TRBJ2-6	TGTGCCAGCAGCCCCCGAGCGGGGAATGTTGCAGGGGCCAACGTCCTGACTTTC	CASSPRAGNVAGANVLTF